Each of the 15 T cell receptor beta chains below was sequenced from the same sample in a study of technical replicates of blood from a handful of donors. The protocol was immunoSEQ multiplex PCR, while the TCRdb copy is restricted to in-frame clones and leaves out a portion. The table records about 69,000 clones, over 80% of them present only once. The sample taken for sequencing was PBMCs. The receptors derive from a human donor in good health. Some clones in this sample may be carry-over from other donors' samples.

V usage is TRBV19 and J usage is TRBJ2-5; 13 bases match TRBD2. V was clipped by 6 bases and J by 5 bases; unmatched bases: 15. This CDR3 is built from 18 residues. The germline V gene has CDR1 LNHDA and CDR2 SQIVND (reference sequence). The CDR3 coding sequence is TGTGCCAGTAGCGCAGGGGGGACTAGCGGGGTAGGATGGGAGACCCAGTACTTC. Translating it yields CASSAGGTSGVGWETQYF.

V is TRBV5-1 and J is TRBJ2-2; 12 bases line up with TRBD2. Germline assignment: CDR1 SGHRS and CDR2 YFSETQ. Trimming took 4 bases from V and 5 from J; bases not matched to a gene: 3. The CDR3 is made up of 15 amino acids. CDR3 amino acids: CASSQTSGRTGELFF. CDR3 DNA: TGCGCCAGCAGCCAGACTAGCGGGAGAACCGGGGAGCTGTTTTTT.

This clone was seen a single time. This sequence joins TRBV7-9 and TRBJ2-7; 8 bases are a match to TRBD2. The V gene end was trimmed by 3 bases and the J gene end by 0 bases; junction bases not matched to a gene: 4. Germline V lookup: CDR1 SEHNR, CDR2 FQNEAQ (reference sequence). The CDR3 consists of 15 residues. Here the CDR3 reads CASSFGGRISYEQYF. The CDR3 region has the DNA TGTGCCAGCAGCTTCGGCGGGAGGATCTCCTACGAGCAGTACTTC.

This chain links TRBV6-1 with TRBJ2-1; 8 bases align to TRBD2. This CDR3 comprises 15 residues. Germline loops: CDR1 MNHNS, CDR2 SASEGT. The trim removed 6 bases at V and 5 bases at J, leaving 9 bases unmatched. CDR3: CASSVGTSGNNEQFF. CDR3 DNA sequence: TGTGCCAGCAGCGTTGGGACTAGTGGGAACAATGAGCAGTTCTTC.

The rearrangement uses TRBV19 and TRBJ1-2; 9 bases fit TRBD1. CDR1 is LNHDA and CDR2 is SQIVND in the germline V gene (reference sequence). V was clipped by 7 bases and J by 7 bases; unmatched bases: 10. This CDR3 has 14 residues. Written as DNA, the CDR3 is TGTGCCAGTAACTCCGGGACAGGGTTCTTTGGCTACACCTTC. It is translated as CASNSGTGFFGYTF.

The rearrangement links TRBV7-9 to TRBJ2-7; 7 bases fit TRBD2. Germline CDR1 is SEHNR and CDR2 is FQNEAQ (reference sequence). J gave up 5 bases and V 1 base, and 5 bases lay outside the gene matches. This CDR3 spans 14 amino acids. The CDR3 spells CASSLGREIDEQYF. The CDR3 DNA reads as TGTGCCAGCAGCTTAGGGCGGGAGATCGACGAGCAGTACTTC. Filled out from reference TRBV7-9 and TRBJ2-7, the complete variable domain reads DTGVSQNPRHKITKRGQNVTFRCDPISEHNRLYWYRQTLGQGPEFLTYFQNEAQLEKSRLLSDRFSAERPKGSFSTLEIQRTEQGDSAMYLCASSLGREIDEQYFGPGTRLTVT.

The rearrangement uses TRBV11-1 and TRBJ2-1, with 11 nucleotides matching TRBD2. Germline values: CDR1 SGHAT, CDR2 FQDESV (reference sequence). Germline trimming cut 2 bases from V and 5 bases from J; bases unmatched to any gene: 14. This CDR3 contains 19 residues. This CDR3 reads CASSLTATSGSPKNNEQFF. The CDR3 nucleotides read TGTGCCAGCAGCTTAACCGCTACTAGCGGGAGCCCAAAGAACAATGAGCAGTTCTTC.

This chain joins TRBV6-1 and TRBJ2-5; D unclear. The germline gives CDR1 MNHNS, CDR2 SASEGT. V shed 7 bases and J shed 3 bases, with 6 bases lying between them. CDR3 length: 11 amino acids. The CDR3 DNA reads TGTGCCAGCACTCCCGAAGAGACCCAGTACTTC. Translating gives CASTPEETQYF.

The V and J genes are TRBV11-2 and TRBJ2-7, with 7 positions matching TRBD1. The ends lost 8 bases at V and 0 bases at J; junction bases unmatched: 4. Germline V gene data show CDR1 as SGHAT and CDR2 as FQNNGV. The CDR3 covers 13 residues. This chain's CDR3 is CASEDRSSYEQYF. The CDR3 DNA is TGTGCCAGCGAGGACAGGTCCTCCTACGAGCAGTACTTC.

This rearrangement joins TRBV7-9 to TRBJ2-5; 10 bases agree with TRBD1. Losses at the gene ends were 5 bases for V and 5 bases for J; bases not matched to a gene: 14. CDR1 and CDR2 (germline): SEHNR, FQNEAQ (reference sequence). The CDR3 totals 17 residues. CDR3 sequence: CASSAPGQGRPRETQYF. The CDR3 DNA sequence: TGTGCCAGCAGCGCACCGGGACAGGGGCGCCCTCGGGAGACCCAGTACTTC.

The genes are TRBV4-3 and TRBJ2-3; 7 bases line up with TRBD2. The germline CDR1 and CDR2 sequences are LGHNA and YSLEER. This CDR3 region has 14 residues. The ends lost 0 bases at V and 5 bases at J; junction bases unmatched: 2. The CDR3 here is CASSQEGRGDTQYF. For the CDR3, the DNA is TGCGCCAGCAGCCAAGAGGGGAGGGGAGATACGCAGTATTTT.

V usage is TRBV7-2 and J usage is TRBJ2-2; possibly TRBD1 for D (5 bases). The CDR3 covers 16 residues. The V end was cut by 2 bases, the J end by 1 base, with 11 bases between. The germline V gene has CDR1 SGHTA and CDR2 FQGNSA. CDR3 coding DNA: TGTGCCAGCAGCTTAAGGGGCCCGGGGAACACCGGGGAGCTGTTTTTT. Amino acid sequence: CASSLRGPGNTGELFF.

This clone showed up just once. The J gene is TRBJ2-2, the V gene TRBV10-1, with 9 bases fitting TRBD2. From germline, CDR1 is WNHNN and CDR2 SYGVQD (reference sequence). The CDR3 runs to 15 residues. The CDR3 reads CAGARGGQHTGELFF. As DNA, the CDR3 is TGCGCAGGGGCGCGGGGGGGCCAACACACCGGGGAGCTGTTTTTT.

The chain employs TRBV11-2 and TRBJ2-3; D is ambiguous. Trimming shortened V by 0 bases and J by 4 bases, and 11 bases separated the two germline ends. There are 15 residues in the CDR3. Germline V gives CDR1 SGHAT, CDR2 FQNNGV. DNA of the CDR3: TGTGCCAGCAGCTTAGAATCTAGTCCCCCAGATACGCAGTATTTT. It is translated as CASSLESSPPDTQYF.

The chain joins TRBV6-4 to TRBJ2-1; the match to TRBD2 covers 7 bases. The CDR3 spans 15 residues. The germline V gene encodes CDR1 MRHNA and CDR2 SNTAGT. The V gene end was trimmed by 4 bases and the J gene end by 2 bases; junction bases not matched to a gene: 5. The CDR3 is CASSALAEPYNEQFF. CDR3 in DNA: TGTGCCAGCAGTGCCCTAGCGGAACCCTACAATGAGCAGTTCTTC.